This T cell receptor beta chain was identified in a study of T cell responses to AZD1222 COVID-19 vaccine (TCRdb year 2021). Study-wide context: TCR sequencing covered roughly 230 trial participants: 200 to 220 given two doses of AZD1222 and about 26 given two doses of MenACWY control vaccine. Trial participants were enrolled into age subgroups of 18-55, 56-69 and 70-plus years, which contained about 150, 28 and 57 TCR-sequenced participants, respectively.

The time point label, read with the paper, signifies: about 28 days (+/-7) after the second vaccine dose. AZD1222 recipients whose second dose came at about 4 weeks and those whose second dose came at about 12 weeks were combined into one group, since spike-specific TCR depth and breadth did not differ between the two schedules. The vaccinee samples were drawn from two UK trials, COV001 and COV002, one of which was a single-blind randomized controlled phase 2/3 trial testing AZD1222 (ChAdOx1 nCoV-19) in healthy adults. For TCRbeta chain sequencing, PBMC samples from trial participants were taken at day 0 and at day 28 after the second dose. Taken from the germline V gene, the CDR1 and CDR2 loops are KGHDR and SFDVKD. Clipping removes 4 bases from V and 4 bases from J, with 7 as the unmatched junction base count. Taken from cysteine to phenylalanine, the CDR3 has 16 residues. The CDR3 DNA has 48 bases and is translated from base 1.

About this clone: This clone's antigen is unknown. No base-level quality is on record; no much larger clone is a single base apart.

The CDR3 regions of human TCRbeta chains were analyzed by immunosequencing. The paper's data handling went like this. TCRs in the repertoires were compared against a reference library of SARS-CoV-2-specific TCRs that had been generated with the MIRA antigen-specificity platform. Breadth meant the fraction of unique TCRs that were SARS-CoV-2-associated, whereas depth meant the fraction of total T cells that were SARS-CoV-2-associated. Using the MIRA data, each spike-specific TCR was assigned both to the spike region to which the TCR was reactive and to a CD4 or CD8 class. Log10-transformed breadth and depth values were compared by one-way ANOVA with Sidak's multiple comparisons tests. This is the immuneACCESS table as TCRdb keeps it, with only in-frame sequences that have V and J called. A part of the clones is gone; compared with another copy, unresolved V genes explain less than half, and the rest is unexplained. V, J and clone size are those of that table, while D and trimming were read from the DNA. The sample data list 120,000 to 150,000 clones, and around 90% of these were observed just once. Jointly, the top ten make up 1.5% to 2.5% of the sample.

Paper-wide results and their limitations: Conclusions about previously exposed vaccinees were limited because only a handful of AZD1222 recipients were SARS-CoV-2 seropositive at baseline. Participants were mostly white British and included more females than males, and it was suggested by the authors that clonal diversity may have been underestimated. Reportedly, close to half of the unique spike-specific TCRs recognized epitopes lying outside the regions that are mutated in the B.1.351 and B.1.1.7 variants. After two AZD1222 doses, both the breadth and the depth of spike-specific TCRs were significantly higher than at day 0 and than in MenACWY recipients. Because no day 14 peak-response samples were available, the repertoires could be characterized only after the peak T cell response. Vaccine-associated CD4 TCRs spanned the whole spike protein, with dominant responses in regions 160-218 and 743-854. The 56-69-year group was small, and its depth increase did not reach significance, likely because of low power.

The sequence derives from an adult who received the AZD1222 COVID-19 vaccine. The chain is encoded by TRBV24-1 joined to TRBJ2-1, with 9 junctional bases fitting TRBD2. Material: peripheral blood, obtained 28 days after the second AZD1222 dose. CDR3 region: CATSESGTSRYNEQFF. In nucleotide form, the sequence is TGTGCCACCAGTGAATCCGGGACTAGCAGATACAATGAGCAGTTCTTC.